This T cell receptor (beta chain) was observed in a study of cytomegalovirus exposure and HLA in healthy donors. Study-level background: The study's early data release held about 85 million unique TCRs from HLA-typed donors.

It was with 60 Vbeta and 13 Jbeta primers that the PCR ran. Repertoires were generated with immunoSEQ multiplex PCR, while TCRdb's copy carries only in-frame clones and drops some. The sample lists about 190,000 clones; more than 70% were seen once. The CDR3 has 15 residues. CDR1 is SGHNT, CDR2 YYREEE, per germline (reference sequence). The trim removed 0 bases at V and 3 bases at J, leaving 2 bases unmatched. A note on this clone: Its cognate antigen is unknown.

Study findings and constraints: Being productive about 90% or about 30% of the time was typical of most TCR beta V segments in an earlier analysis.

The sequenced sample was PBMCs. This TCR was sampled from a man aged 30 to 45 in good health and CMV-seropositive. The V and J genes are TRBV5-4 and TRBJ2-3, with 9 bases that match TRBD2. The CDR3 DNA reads TGTGCCAGCAGCTTGGCCCTAGCGGGAACAGATACGCAGTATTTT. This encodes CASSLALAGTDTQYF.